Below, 28 T cell receptor beta chains from the same sample are listed, as sequenced in a study of CD8 T cells in Susac syndrome. RNA was extracted with the RNeasy kit, and a quantity of about 0.45 to 1 ug was reverse transcribed using random hexamers. TCRdb re-called the immunoSEQ multiplex PCR reads through MiXCR, storing one row per CDR3 protein. The table records 150,000 to 190,000 distinct CDR3 sequences, approximately 93% of them present only once. The sequencing input was CD8+ T cells from PBMCs. These receptors came from a human donor with multiple sclerosis.

The J gene is TRBJ2-7, the V gene TRBV14; D could derive from TRBD1 or TRBD2 (6 bases each). With 1 base removed from V and 2 bases from J, the gap between germline ends came to 15 bases. From germline, CDR1 is SGHDN and CDR2 FVKESK. The CDR3 length is 16 residues. CDR3 coding DNA: TGTGCCAGCAGCCAAGCGCGGCCCGGGGGCCCCTACGAGCAGTACTTC. Its protein product is CASSQARPGGPYEQYF.

Note on this clonotype: An end of the junction differs from the germline gene, which may be a read error. The chain joins TRBV13 to TRBJ2-5, with 12 bases that match TRBD2. This CDR3 is 16 amino acids long. Germline CDR1 PRHDT, CDR2 FYEKMQ (reference sequence). The CDR3 region is CASSSWTSGDQETQYF. As DNA, the CDR3 is TGTGCCAGCAGCTCTTGGACTAGCGGGGACCAAGAAACCCAGTACTTC. The complete variable domain, with remaining parts taken from reference TRBV13 and TRBJ2-5, reads AAGVIQSPRHLIKEKRETATLKCYPIPRHDTVYWYQQGPGQDPQFLISFYEKMQSDKGSIPDRFSAQQFSDYHSELNMSSLELGDSALYFCASSSWTSGDQETQYFGPGTRLLVL.

V usage is TRBV5-6 and J usage is TRBJ2-1; D is perhaps TRBD2 (6 bases). This CDR3 region has 14 residues. The germline V gene has CDR1 SGHDT and CDR2 YYEEEE. The V end lost 5 bases, the J end lost 0 bases, and 9 bases lay between the germline ends. In nucleotides, the CDR3 is TGTGCCAGCAGTTCCGGGGGCTCCTACAATGAGCAGTTCTTC. It yields the protein CASSSGGSYNEQFF.

The chain is built from TRBV5-1 and TRBJ2-1; 9 bases fit TRBD2. Per germline, CDR1 SGHRS and CDR2 YFSETQ. This CDR3 comprises 15 residues. V gave up 2 bases and J gave up 7 bases; unmatched junction bases: 7. DNA for the CDR3: TGCGCCAGCAGCTTCCAGGCGGGGGGGCGGAATGAGCAGTTCTTC. As protein: CASSFQAGGRNEQFF.

The chain has TRBV6-2 or TRBV6-3 and TRBJ2-1; D ambiguous. The CDR3 length is 16 residues. Germline assignment: CDR1 MNHEY and CDR2 SVGEGT. Trimming removed 2 bases from V and 0 bases from J, with 11 bases in between. Here the CDR3 reads CASSYPGSSSYNEQFF. CDR3 nucleotides: TGTGCCAGCAGTTACCCGGGCTCAAGCTCCTACAATGAGCAGTTCTTC.

This clonotype has a handful of counts. Germline and junction disagree at one end, which may indicate a read error. The chain recombines TRBV7-9 with TRBJ1-5; D gene uncertain. This CDR3 comprises 12 residues. CDR1 is SEHNR and CDR2 is FQNEAQ in the germline V gene (reference sequence). This CDR3 is CASSLAGQPQHF. The CDR3 DNA reads TGTGCCAGCAGTTTAGCGGGACAGCCCCAGCATTTT.

The chain carries TRBV29-1 and TRBJ1-1; 8 bases agree with TRBD1. V dropped 6 bases and J dropped 7; count of bases not matched to a gene: 7. In germline, CDR1 is SQVTM, CDR2 ANQGSEA. This CDR3 has 12 residues. The CDR3 protein is CSVLRTGIEAFF. The CDR3 DNA is TGCAGCGTCCTCCGGACAGGGATTGAAGCTTTCTTT.

V is TRBV9 and J is TRBJ1-1, with D possibly TRBD1 on 5 matching bases. V shed 3 bases and J shed 4 bases, with 13 bases lying between them. The CDR3 extends over 14 amino acids. Per germline, CDR1 SGDLS and CDR2 YYNGEE. The CDR3 nucleotides read TGTGCCAGCAGCGATGACTGGGGGTCCACTGAAGCTTTCTTT. It translates to CASSDDWGSTEAFF.

V usage is TRBV20-1 and J usage is TRBJ2-5; 8 nucleotides align to TRBD2. The CDR3 consists of 13 residues. The germline V gene has CDR1 DFQATT and CDR2 SNEGSKA (reference sequence). V was pared by 0 bases and J by 7 bases, with 4 bases of the junction left unmatched. Written as DNA, the CDR3 is TGCAGTGCTAGAGAGCGGGGGGCTGTGACCCAGTACTTC. Its protein is CSARERGAVTQYF.

The chain recombines TRBV28 with TRBJ2-5; TRBD1 aligns across 7 bases. The germline V gene has CDR1 MDHEN and CDR2 SYDVKM. The length of the CDR3 is 13 residues. With 6 bases clipped from V and 5 bases from J, the junction kept 6 bases outside the gene matches. The CDR3 DNA reads TGTGCCAGCAGCCTTCTACAGGGGGAGACCCAGTACTTC. The encoded protein is CASSLLQGETQYF.

The gene calls are TRBV12-5 and TRBJ1-1; possibly TRBD1 for D (6 bases). The CDR3 is 12 amino acids. Trimming left V 7 bases short and J 4 bases short, with 10 bases between. Germline CDR1 LGHNT, CDR2 FRNRAP. The CDR3 loop reads CASEAGVTEAFF. The CDR3 DNA is TGTGCTAGTGAGGCAGGGGTCACTGAAGCTTTCTTT.

This sequence joins TRBV30 and TRBJ1-6; D is uncertain. This CDR3 contains 15 residues. Trimming took off 5 bases at V and 7 bases at J, with 18 bases between the two ends. Germline V gene sequence: CDR1 GTSNPN, CDR2 SVGIG (reference sequence). The chain's CDR3 is CAWYPAVGLNSPLHF. The CDR3 DNA reads as TGTGCCTGGTACCCGGCGGTCGGTCTAAATTCACCCCTCCACTTT.

The count of this clonotype is one. The chain has TRBV27 and TRBJ2-1; D unresolved. V dropped 6 bases and J dropped 9 bases, with 12 bases sitting between them. The CDR3 runs 12 residues. The V gene's germline CDR1 is MNHEY and CDR2 SMNVEV (reference sequence). CDR3 protein: CASSRVMGEQFF. The CDR3 DNA sequence: TGTGCCAGCAGCCGTGTAATGGGTGAGCAGTTCTTC.

This clonotype was picked up one time. The chain couples TRBV9 to TRBJ1-2, with D possibly matching TRBD1 (5 bases). This CDR3 contains 15 residues. Germline assignment: CDR1 SGDLS and CDR2 YYNGEE. The V and J ends lost 0 bases and 6 bases respectively, with 15 bases between them. This CDR3 reads CASSVVGQGGDGYTF. CDR3 nucleotides: TGTGCCAGCAGCGTAGTGGGCCAGGGAGGAGATGGCTACACCTTC.

J is TRBJ1-2 and V is TRBV20-1; unclear D gene. This CDR3 has 13 amino acids. The germline gives CDR1 DFQATT, CDR2 SNEGSKA (reference sequence). V dropped 0 bases and J dropped 0 bases, with 5 bases sitting between them. The CDR3 region has the DNA TGCAGTGCTAGAGACAGGACTAACTATGGCTACACCTTC. Residues: CSARDRTNYGYTF.

The rearrangement joins TRBV14 to TRBJ2-7; no clear D. Looked up from germline, CDR1 is SGHDN and CDR2 is FVKESK. The CDR3 totals 13 residues. Trimming took off 3 bases at V and 2 bases at J, with 8 bases between the two ends. DNA of the CDR3: TGTGCCAGCAGCCAGGTCGTCCCCTACGAGCAGTACTTC. Its translation: CASSQVVPYEQYF.

This chain links TRBV2 with TRBJ2-7; 8 bases align to TRBD2. This CDR3 is 11 amino acids long. After removal of 6 bases from V and 13 bases from J, the junction contained 8 bases not matched to a gene. The germline V gene encodes CDR1 SNHLY and CDR2 FYNNEI. This CDR3 is CASRPREGCYF. The CDR3 DNA sequence: TGTGCCAGCAGACCCCGGGAGGGATGCTACTTC.

The chain is built from TRBV15 and TRBJ2-2, with D maybe TRBD2 (6 bases). The germline V and J ends were trimmed by 5 bases and 4 bases, with 17 bases remaining between them. CDR1 LNHNV and CDR2 YYDKDF come from the germline V gene (reference sequence). The CDR3 consists of 16 residues. The CDR3 DNA reads as TGTGCCACCAGCTCCCCGGGCGGGGCAGCCACCGGGGAGCTGTTTTTT. Translation gives CATSSPGGAATGELFF.

The CDR3 spells CASSYLLRNEQFF. The DNA for the CDR3 is TGTGCCAGCAGCTATCTACTGCGCAATGAGCAGTTCTTC. This chain links TRBV7-3 with TRBJ2-1; no clear D gene. CDR1 is SGHTA, CDR2 FQGTGA, per germline. This CDR3 region has 13 residues. V was trimmed by 4 bases and J by 6 bases, leaving 10 bases between them.

The V call is TRBV7-2, the J call TRBJ2-3; the D gene is possibly TRBD1 (6 bases). This CDR3 contains 15 residues. V lost 6 bases and J lost 1, with 14 bases in between. Germline V CDR1 and CDR2: SGHTA, FQGNSA. The CDR3 DNA reads TGTGCCAGCAGTCCCGAGGGGGTTGGCACAGATACGCAGTATTTT. Translation gives CASSPEGVGTDTQYF.

The genes are TRBV12-5 and TRBJ2-3; TRBD1 matches 10 bases. The CDR3 loop spans 15 amino acids. The germline V gene has CDR1 LGHNT and CDR2 FRNRAP. J lost 6 bases, V lost 5 bases, and 8 bases had no gene match. The CDR3 sequence is CASGAGTGERDTQYF. The CDR3 nucleotides read TGTGCTAGTGGTGCTGGGACAGGGGAGCGGGATACGCAGTATTTT.

The chain employs TRBV11-1 and TRBJ2-1; 8 bases line up with TRBD1. The V segment lost 5 bases and the J segment 9 bases; nucleotides outside the gene matches: 27. This CDR3 is built from 20 residues. Germline V CDR1 and CDR2: SGHAT, FQDESV (reference sequence). Here the CDR3 reads CASSPPTPKMQGASGGEQFF. CDR3 in DNA: TGTGCCAGCAGCCCGCCGACCCCCAAGATGCAGGGGGCATCGGGTGGTGAGCAGTTCTTC.

The chain couples TRBV28 to TRBJ1-5, with D possibly matching TRBD1 (5 bases). This CDR3 has 15 residues. V lost 3 bases, J lost 4 bases, and 13 bases lay in between. Germline lookup yields CDR1 MDHEN and CDR2 SYDVKM. The CDR3 is CASSFLRGGNQPQHF. CDR3 DNA: TGTGCCAGCAGTTTCCTACGGGGGGGAAATCAGCCCCAGCATTTT.

V usage is TRBV3-1 and J usage is TRBJ1-4; D is possibly TRBD1 (6 bases). CDR3 length equals 15 residues. Trimming removed 5 bases at V and 6 bases at J, with 16 bases between. The germline gives CDR1 LGHDT, CDR2 YNNKEL (reference sequence). CDR3 DNA: TGTGCCAGCAGCAGCGAGGGGGGGTTGTATGAAAAACTGTTTTTT. It specifies CASSSEGGLYEKLFF.

V and J are TRBV6-2 or TRBV6-3 and TRBJ2-7, with D perhaps being TRBD1 or TRBD2 (6 bases each). This CDR3 has 12 amino acids. The germline CDR1 and CDR2 sequences are MNHEY and SVGEGT. Between the trimmed V and J ends, which lost 9 bases and 4 bases, there was a span of 13 bases. In DNA form, the CDR3 reads TGTGCCAGTGAGGGGGGCCAGTACGAGCAGTACTTC. Its protein is CASEGGQYEQYF.

J is TRBJ1-5 and V is TRBV27; D unresolved. V lost 5 bases and J 7 bases, leaving 12 bases between the germline ends. CDR3 size: 13 residues. Germline CDR1 reads MNHEY; CDR2 reads SMNVEV (reference sequence). CDR3 protein: CASSPWSGQPQHF. The CDR3 DNA follows: TGTGCCAGCAGTCCTTGGTCTGGGCAGCCCCAGCATTTT.

This clonotype was observed a few times. Here the CDR3 reads CASSGGTSGLTDTQYF. Written as DNA, the CDR3 is TGTGCCAGCAGCGGCGGGACTAGCGGCCTCACAGATACGCAGTATTTT. V usage is TRBV9 and J usage is TRBJ2-3, with 11 nucleotides matching TRBD2. CDR1 and CDR2 from the germline V gene are SGDLS and YYNGEE. The CDR3 runs to 16 residues. V trimming: 3 bases; J trimming: 2 bases; junction bases outside the gene matches: 5.

The V and J genes are TRBV7-9 and TRBJ2-3, with D hard to call. Germline CDR1 is SEHNR and CDR2 is FQNEAQ (reference sequence). The V and J ends lost 5 bases and 8 bases respectively, with 14 bases between them. CDR3 length: 13 residues. The CDR3 nucleotides are TGTGCCAGCAGCCCGCCGACGTCTCCTACGCAGTATTTT. This encodes CASSPPTSPTQYF.